These 6 T cell receptor beta chains share one sample of origin, sequenced in a study of CD8 T cells in Susac syndrome. An input of about 0.45 to 1 ug of RNA was subjected to reverse transcription using random hexamers. TCRdb reprocessed the immunoSEQ multiplex PCR reads via MiXCR and lists one record per CDR3 protein. The repertoire holds about 300,000 distinct CDR3 sequences, with about 90% as singletons. The specimen sequenced was CD4+ T cells from PBMCs. All receptors derive from a human donor with multiple sclerosis.

The chain is built from TRBV5-4 and TRBJ2-7, with a tentative D call TRBD2 (7 bases). V gave up 0 bases and J gave up 3 bases, with 19 bases separating them. This CDR3 has 17 amino acids. CDR1 and CDR2 from the germline V gene are SGHNT and YYREEE (reference sequence). The CDR3 sequence: CASSLGFGGPRVYEQYF. CDR3 bases: TGTGCCAGCAGCTTGGGATTCGGGGGGCCTCGTGTCTACGAGCAGTACTTC.

This rearrangement joins TRBV20-1 to TRBJ2-5; D might be TRBD1 (5 bases). The CDR3 totals 13 residues. V was cut by 6 bases and J by 5 bases, with 16 bases left in between. Germline assignment: CDR1 DFQATT and CDR2 SNEGSKA (reference sequence). The CDR3 DNA reads TGCAGTGCCGGCGTTAAACCAGGGGAGACCCAGTACTTC. This codes for CSAGVKPGETQYF.

The CDR3 DNA follows: TGTGCCAGCAGTACGGACAGGGGTTCCTACGAGCAGTACTTC. This codes for CASSTDRGSYEQYF. This chain joins TRBV13 and TRBJ2-7; TRBD1 matches at 9 bases. Germline V gene sequence: CDR1 PRHDT, CDR2 FYEKMQ (reference sequence). This CDR3 comprises 14 residues. V was pared by 6 bases and J by 1 base, with 4 bases of the junction left unmatched.

This clonotype appeared a single time. This chain links TRBV7-2 with TRBJ2-3; 8 bases are shared with TRBD2. V gave up 0 bases and J gave up 4 bases; unmatched junction bases: 6. This CDR3 is 16 amino acids long. Looked up from germline, CDR1 is SGHTA and CDR2 is FQGNSA. As DNA, the CDR3 is TGTGCCAGCAGCTTAGCGCCGGGAGGGGGGGCAGATACGCAGTATTTT. This encodes CASSLAPGGGADTQYF.

The CDR3 sequence is CASSLTHGTDTQYF. DNA of the CDR3: TGTGCCAGCAGCTTAACCCACGGCACAGATACGCAGTATTTT. The V call is TRBV7-3, the J call TRBJ2-3, with D uncertain. Trimming left V 0 bases short and J 1 base short, with 5 bases between. The germline V gene encodes CDR1 SGHTA and CDR2 FQGTGA. The length of the CDR3 is 14 residues. The whole variable domain, remainder taken from reference TRBV7-3 and TRBJ2-3, is GAGVSQTPSNKVTEKGKYVELRCDPISGHTALYWYRQSLGQGPEFLIYFQGTGAADDSGLPNDRFFAVRPEGSVSTLKIQRTERGDSAVYLCASSLTHGTDTQYFGPGTRLTVL.

This clonotype was recorded once. A read error may produce the germline difference seen at one junction end. The chain is built from TRBV5-4 and TRBJ2-7; 8 bases line up with TRBD1. The CDR3 is 12 residues long. Germline V lookup: CDR1 SGHNT, CDR2 YYREEE (reference sequence). The CDR3 nucleotides are TGTGCCAGCAGCCTCCCGGGACAGGTTTATGTCTTC. It is translated as CASSLPGQVYVF.